The next 13 T cell receptor beta chains were all read from a single sample in a study of shared clonotypes between healthy human individuals (dated by TCRdb to the early 2020s). The library was produced with the immunoSEQ multiplex PCR assay. Entries here come from immuneACCESS through TCRdb and include only in-frame sequences with V and J called. Some clones fail to appear in such tables; in the studies checked, an unresolved V gene covers under half of the shortfall, and the cause of the remainder is unknown. The sample table holds over 950,000 clones, of which approximately 77% were seen once. The ten largest clones represent approximately 0.95% of the sample. The sample consisted of memory CD4+ T cells from PBMCs. The cell subset or site label of this sample denotes: CD45RA-negative fraction. The receptors were gathered from a man aged 18 to 30 in good health. Some clones in this sample may be carry-over from other donors' samples.

A few counts support this clone. The chain has TRBV15 and TRBJ2-5; D gene uncertain. The V end lost 8 bases, the J end lost 2 bases, and 12 bases lay between the germline ends. Germline V lookup: CDR1 LNHNV, CDR2 YYDKDF (reference sequence). This CDR3 comprises 13 residues. The CDR3 sequence: CATGLLGQETQYF. CDR3 DNA: TGTGCCACCGGGCTTTTGGGACAAGAGACCCAGTACTTC.

This clone came up many times. Other nucleotide sequences in the sample specify the same CDR3. The chain links TRBV18 to TRBJ1-1, with 10 bases identical to TRBD1. V gave up 3 bases and J gave up 5 bases; unmatched junction bases: 3. Germline assignment: CDR1 KGHSH and CDR2 LQKENI. This CDR3 contains 14 residues. The CDR3 here is CASSPRTGGTEAFF. Here the CDR3 DNA reads TGTGCCAGCTCACCGAGGACAGGGGGGACTGAAGCTTTCTTT.

The chain is built from TRBV19 and TRBJ1-5; a weak D match, TRBD1 (5 bases). The V gene's germline CDR1 is LNHDA and CDR2 SQIVND (reference sequence). CDR3 size: 14 residues. V was shortened by 1 base and J by 5 bases, with 9 bases between the two germline ends. The CDR3, as DNA: TGTGCCAGTAGTATAGTAGGGGACCATCAGCCCCAGCATTTT. Its translation is CASSIVGDHQPQHF.

The J gene is TRBJ2-7, the V gene TRBV7-2; perhaps TRBD1 as D (7 bases). The V end was cut by 6 bases, the J end by 3 bases, with 15 bases between. Germline assignment: CDR1 SGHTA and CDR2 FQGNSA. This CDR3 is 14 amino acids long. The DNA of the CDR3 is TGTGCCAGCAGGGGGGGACAGTCCTACTACGAGCAGTACTTC. As protein: CASRGGQSYYEQYF.

This clone was observed a few times. Other DNA sequences within the sample encode an identical CDR3. The J gene is TRBJ2-7, the V gene TRBV11-2, with D tentatively TRBD1 (5 bases). This CDR3 has 14 amino acids. V lost 1 base and J 2 bases, leaving 9 bases between the germline ends. Germline lookup yields CDR1 SGHAT and CDR2 FQNNGV. CDR3 sequence: CASSLGTGAYEQYF. As DNA, the CDR3 is TGTGCCAGCAGCTTAGGAACAGGCGCCTACGAGCAGTACTTC.

The V gene is TRBV19, the J gene TRBJ1-1, with unresolved D. The germline V gene has CDR1 LNHDA and CDR2 SQIVND (reference sequence). Between the trimmed V and J ends, which lost 9 bases and 0 bases, there was a span of 14 bases. This CDR3 comprises 14 residues. CDR3 residues: CARRATPMNTEAFF. CDR3 coding DNA: TGTGCCAGACGAGCAACACCTATGAACACTGAAGCTTTCTTT.

This chain uses TRBV4-1 with TRBJ2-7, with TRBD2 matching 7 bases. The length of the CDR3 is 13 residues. The germline CDR1 and CDR2 sequences are MGHRA and YSYEKL. V trimming: 4 bases; J trimming: 2 bases; junction bases outside the gene matches: 2. The chain's CDR3 is CASSRGSTYEQYF. CDR3 nucleotide sequence: TGCGCCAGCAGCCGCGGGAGCACCTACGAGCAGTACTTC.

The chain uses TRBV28 and TRBJ2-1; maybe TRBD2 (5 bases). This CDR3 comprises 15 residues. The V gene's germline CDR1 is MDHEN and CDR2 SYDVKM. V lost 3 bases and J 3 bases, leaving 12 bases between the germline ends. CDR3 sequence reads: CASSLSGSFYNEQFF. DNA for the CDR3: TGTGCCAGCAGTTTGAGCGGCAGCTTCTACAATGAGCAGTTCTTC.

The chain couples TRBV2 to TRBJ1-2; weak D call: TRBD1 (5 bases). The CDR3 spans 14 residues. CDR1 is SNHLY and CDR2 is FYNNEI in the germline V gene. The V end lost 4 bases, the J end lost 1 base, and 10 bases lay between the germline ends. The DNA of the CDR3 is TGTGCCAGCAGTGTCGGGACGGGTAACTATGGCTACACCTTC. Protein: CASSVGTGNYGYTF.

In DNA form, the CDR3 reads TGTGCCAGCAGCGTAGTGGGAGGCAAAAGGACTAGCGGGATCTACGAGCAGTACTTC. This translates into CASSVVGGKRTSGIYEQYF. The chain carries TRBV9 and TRBJ2-7, with 12 bases lining up with TRBD2. CDR1 is SGDLS and CDR2 is YYNGEE in the germline V gene. V dropped 0 bases and J dropped 3; count of bases not matched to a gene: 13. The CDR3 totals 19 residues.

The chain couples TRBV27 to TRBJ2-7, with D hard to call. Trimming pared 2 bases from V and 0 bases from J, leaving 11 bases between. Per germline, CDR1 MNHEY and CDR2 SMNVEV (reference sequence). The CDR3 sequence is 15 residues long. The CDR3 is CASSLGHTISYEQYF. The DNA of the CDR3 is TGTGCCAGCAGTTTAGGGCATACGATCTCCTACGAGCAGTACTTC.

This clone was observed a single time. V is TRBV7-9 and J is TRBJ2-5; 9 bases line up with TRBD2. Germline CDR1 is SEHNR and CDR2 is FQNEAQ (reference sequence). CDR3 length: 16 residues. V shed 3 bases and J 1 base; nucleotides not matched to a gene: 6. The CDR3 loop is CASSLPSGVTQETQYF. The CDR3 coding sequence is TGTGCCAGCAGCTTGCCTAGCGGGGTCACCCAAGAGACCCAGTACTTC.

The V call is TRBV28, the J call TRBJ2-7; no clear D. The CDR3 covers 12 residues. The germline V gene has CDR1 MDHEN and CDR2 SYDVKM. Trimming removed 9 bases from V and 2 bases from J, with 11 bases in between. Written as DNA, the CDR3 is TGTGCCAGTAAGTCCCCTACCTACGAGCAGTACTTC. Translation: CASKSPTYEQYF. The full variable domain, with the rest looked up from reference TRBV28 and TRBJ2-7, is DVKVTQSSRYLVKRTGEKVFLECVQDMDHENMFWYRQDPGLGLRLIYFSYDVKMKEKGDIPEGYSVSREKKERFSLILESASTNQTSMYLCASKSPTYEQYFGPGTRLTVT.